A single sample is the source of the 5 T cell receptor beta chains below, sequenced in a study of cytomegalovirus exposure and HLA in healthy donors. The PCR contained 60 Vbeta and 13 Jbeta primers. Clones were sequenced by immunoSEQ multiplex PCR, and TCRdb holds only the in-frame ones, with some missing. The sample gives about 35,000 clones, around 84% of which show up once; approximately 4% is in the top ten. Sequencing input: PBMCs. The receptor set was obtained from a woman aged 18-30 years in good health and CMV-seronegative.

This clone has only one observation. This rearrangement joins TRBV18 to TRBJ2-7; 7 bases match TRBD1. Germline values: CDR1 KGHSH, CDR2 LQKENI. J gave up 3 bases and V 6 bases, and 5 bases lay outside the gene matches. The CDR3 has 13 residues. The CDR3 DNA is TGTGCCAGCTCGTCGGACAGGAACTACGAGCAGTACTTC. It codes for CASSSDRNYEQYF. Using reference TRBV18 and TRBJ2-7 for the parts outside the CDR3, the full variable domain is NAGVMQNPRHLVRRRGQEARLRCSPMKGHSHVYWYRQLPEEGLKFMVYLQKENIIDESGMPKERFSAEFPKEGPSILRIQQVVRGDSAAYFCASSSDRNYEQYFGPGTRLTVT.

The V call is TRBV7-9, the J call TRBJ2-3; a weak D match, TRBD2 (5 bases). The CDR3 sequence is 13 residues long. The germline gives CDR1 SEHNR, CDR2 FQNEAQ (reference sequence). V was pared by 5 bases and J by 2 bases, with 8 bases between. CDR3 amino acids: CASSPLATDTQYF. The CDR3 nucleotides read TGTGCCAGCAGCCCTCTAGCCACAGATACGCAGTATTTT.

The chain employs TRBV15 and TRBJ2-1; a possible D gene is TRBD2 (5 bases). The V end was cut by 0 bases, the J end by 8 bases, with 11 bases between. Germline CDR1 LNHNV, CDR2 YYDKDF (reference sequence). The CDR3 is made up of 14 amino acids. CDR3 bases: TGTGCCACCAGCAGAGAGGGAGCGGCTGATGAGCAGTTCTTC. This encodes CATSREGAADEQFF.

V is TRBV7-9 and J is TRBJ2-5; 13 bases fit TRBD2. CDR1 and CDR2 from the germline V gene are SEHNR and FQNEAQ (reference sequence). This CDR3 is 17 amino acids long. Unmatched junction bases numbered 7, after V lost 5 bases and J lost 1 base. CDR3 nucleotides: TGTGCCAGCAGCCGCCGACTAGCGGGGGGTCTCCAAGAGACCCAGTACTTC. This gives the protein CASSRRLAGGLQETQYF.

The sample holds one count of this clone. The J gene is TRBJ2-5, the V gene TRBV4-1, with 7 bases aligning to TRBD2. V shed 0 bases and J 13 bases; nucleotides not matched to a gene: 5. Germline V CDR1 and CDR2: MGHRA, YSYEKL. This CDR3 contains 12 residues. DNA for the CDR3: TGCGCCAGCAGCCAAGAGCTTCGCGGGGGGTACTTC. Translation gives CASSQELRGGYF.